These 25 T cell receptor beta chains originate from one sample sequenced in a study of blood T cell repertoires in COVID-19. Profiled with immunoSEQ multiplex PCR; TCRdb holds only in-frame clones, not every one. Among 150,000 to 200,000 clones listed, roughly four fifths were seen once. The sample consisted of PBMCs or T cells enriched from blood (not recorded which). Every receptor here comes from a man in his fifties who had recovered from COVID-19.

The chain links TRBV28 to TRBJ1-5; a possible D gene is TRBD1 (5 bases). This CDR3 is built from 14 residues. The V end lost 5 bases, the J end lost 2 bases, and 10 bases lay between the germline ends. Germline CDR1 reads MDHEN; CDR2 reads SYDVKM. CDR3: CASSRWGRNQPQHF. CDR3 bases: TGTGCCAGCAGTCGCTGGGGCCGCAATCAGCCCCAGCATTTT.

This clone has a single count. V is TRBV6-5 and J is TRBJ1-1; D not certain. The germline CDR1 and CDR2 sequences are MNHEY and SVGAGI. V was pared by 2 bases and J by 0 bases, with 13 bases between. The CDR3 covers 16 residues. Written as DNA, the CDR3 is TGTGCCAGCAGTTACGATCGACTCTTAATGAACACTGAAGCTTTCTTT. Translated, it gives CASSYDRLLMNTEAFF.

The chain combines TRBV6-5 with TRBJ1-3; 8 bases are a match to TRBD1. Trimming took 6 bases from V and 8 from J; bases not matched to a gene: 6. This CDR3 is 13 amino acids long. Germline CDR1 and CDR2: MNHEY and SVGAGI. CDR3 loop: CASSPGQGDTIYF. Here the CDR3 DNA reads TGTGCCAGCAGCCCCGGACAGGGAGACACCATATATTTT.

The chain joins TRBV3-1 (or the pseudogene TRBV3-2) to TRBJ1-1; 9 bases map to TRBD1. There are 15 residues in the CDR3. The V gene's germline CDR1 is LGHDT and CDR2 YNNKEL (reference sequence). V lost 3 bases and J lost 3; bases outside the gene matches: 5. CDR3 sequence: CASSHSGQGHTEAFF. In nucleotides, the CDR3 is TGTGCCAGCAGCCATTCCGGACAGGGGCACACTGAAGCTTTCTTT.

This chain connects TRBV27 to TRBJ1-4, with TRBD1 as a possible D gene (5 bases). Germline loops: CDR1 MNHEY, CDR2 SMNVEV (reference sequence). V gave up 1 base and J gave up 3 bases, with 9 bases separating them. The CDR3 extends over 15 amino acids. The DNA of the CDR3 is TGTGCCAGCAGTTTATACCCGGGGGCTAATGAAAAACTGTTTTTT. Its protein is CASSLYPGANEKLFF.

The chain couples TRBV7-9 to TRBJ1-5; D is uncertain. V dropped 5 bases and J dropped 2 bases, with 16 bases sitting between them. The CDR3 contains 16 residues. CDR1 SEHNR and CDR2 FQNEAQ come from the germline V gene (reference sequence). CDR3 coding DNA: TGTGCCAGCAGCCGTGACTTACCGTTTGGCAATCAGCCCCAGCATTTT. It encodes CASSRDLPFGNQPQHF. The complete variable domain, with remaining parts taken from reference TRBV7-9 and TRBJ1-5, reads DTGVSQNPRHKITKRGQNVTFRCDPISEHNRLYWYRQTLGQGPEFLTYFQNEAQLEKSRLLSDRFSAERPKGSFSTLEIQRTEQGDSAMYLCASSRDLPFGNQPQHFGDGTRLSIL.

The V gene is TRBV9, the J gene TRBJ2-7, with 12 positions matching TRBD2. V gave up 3 bases and J gave up 4 bases; unmatched junction bases: 8. CDR1 is SGDLS, CDR2 YYNGEE, per germline. The CDR3 consists of 16 residues. DNA of the CDR3: TGTGCCAGCAGCGAATCCGCCGGGACTAGCGGGTACGAGCAGTACTTC. It is translated as CASSESAGTSGYEQYF.

The chain couples TRBV6-5 to TRBJ1-2; D uncertain. Germline CDR1 and CDR2: MNHEY and SVGAGI. Trimming removed 0 bases at V and 4 bases at J, with 9 bases between. The CDR3 is 14 residues long. The CDR3: CASSYSGISYGYTF. The CDR3 nucleotides are TGTGCCAGCAGTTACTCGGGCATTAGCTATGGCTACACCTTC.

The chain employs TRBV29-1 and TRBJ2-5, with TRBD2 matching over 9 bases. The germline CDR1 and CDR2 sequences are SQVTM and ANQGSEA. V trimming: 5 bases; J trimming: 6 bases; junction bases outside the gene matches: 4. The CDR3 covers 12 residues. The CDR3 DNA reads as TGCAGCGTTTCTAGCGGGGAAAAGACCCAGTACTTC. It translates to CSVSSGEKTQYF.

This chain joins TRBV19 and TRBJ1-5; D is unclear. Trimming left V 8 bases short and J 0 bases short, with 8 bases between. The CDR3 is made up of 13 amino acids. In germline, CDR1 is LNHDA, CDR2 SQIVND (reference sequence). CDR3 in amino acids: CASEDYSNQPQHF. The CDR3, as DNA: TGTGCCAGTGAGGACTATAGCAATCAGCCCCAGCATTTT.

This chain uses TRBV25-1 with TRBJ1-1; TRBD1 aligns across 9 bases. CDR1 is MGHDK, CDR2 SYGVNS, per germline. This CDR3 is 17 amino acids long. The V gene end was trimmed by 6 bases and the J gene end by 1 base; junction bases not matched to a gene: 12. The CDR3, as DNA: TGTGCCAGCAGCCCACAGGGGGCATTTTTTCCGAACACTGAAGCTTTCTTT. It encodes CASSPQGAFFPNTEAFF.

V and J are TRBV29-1 and TRBJ2-2; TRBD1 matches at 8 bases. CDR1 is SQVTM, CDR2 ANQGSEA, per germline. The junction had 3 bases not matched to a gene; V was cut back by 4 bases and J by 5 bases. This CDR3 spans 13 amino acids. CDR3 region: CSVGGTGTGELFF. Written as DNA, the CDR3 is TGCAGCGTTGGAGGGACAGGAACCGGGGAGCTGTTTTTT.

The chain uses TRBV2 and TRBJ1-2, with TRBD1 matching over 8 bases. CDR3 length: 15 residues. With V trimmed by 7 bases and J by 6 bases, 13 bases remained unmatched. Germline CDR1 reads SNHLY; CDR2 reads FYNNEI. CDR3 DNA sequence: TGTGCCAGCAACGAACTCACAGGGGGAATAGATGGCTACACCTTC. Its protein product is CASNELTGGIDGYTF.

The gene calls are TRBV20-1 and TRBJ2-3; TRBD2 agrees at 11 bases. Per germline, CDR1 DFQATT and CDR2 SNEGSKA (reference sequence). V was pared by 3 bases and J by 2 bases, with 10 bases of the junction left unmatched. The CDR3 length is 17 residues. The CDR3 sequence is CSASVAGGISDTDTQYF. The DNA of the CDR3 is TGCAGTGCTAGTGTAGCGGGGGGGATCTCTGACACAGATACGCAGTATTTT.

V is TRBV11-2 and J is TRBJ2-3; a possible D gene is TRBD2 (6 bases). The V gene's germline CDR1 is SGHAT and CDR2 FQNNGV. V lost 4 bases and J 3 bases, leaving 14 bases between the germline ends. This CDR3 is 15 amino acids long. The CDR3 loop is CASSSTGTFTDTQYF. Here the CDR3 DNA reads TGTGCCAGCAGCTCGACCGGGACTTTTACAGATACGCAGTATTTT.

The V and J genes are TRBV9 and TRBJ1-6, with 9 bases aligning to TRBD1. Germline CDR1 reads SGDLS; CDR2 reads YYNGEE. The CDR3 is 14 residues long. Trimming took 7 bases from V and 9 from J; bases not matched to a gene: 8. CDR3 DNA: TGTGCCAGCGGAACAGGGGGCCACCTTTCACCCCTCCACTTT. Protein sequence: CASGTGGHLSPLHF.

The V and J genes are TRBV19 and TRBJ1-5; D perhaps matches TRBD1 (6 bases). V lost 8 bases, J lost 3 bases, and 17 bases lay in between. This CDR3 has 15 amino acids. Germline V CDR1 and CDR2: LNHDA, SQIVND (reference sequence). CDR3 coding DNA: TGTGCCAGTCGCCTGGAAGGACAGTCCAATCAGCCCCAGCATTTT. Protein: CASRLEGQSNQPQHF. Filled out from reference TRBV19 and TRBJ1-5, the complete variable domain reads DGGITQSPKYLFRKEGQNVTLSCEQNLNHDAMYWYRQDPGQGLRLIYYSQIVNDFQKGDIAEGYSVSREKKESFPLTVTSAQKNPTAFYLCASRLEGQSNQPQHFGDGTRLSIL.

This CDR3 is CSASGIPGLAGYTDTQYF. The DNA for the CDR3 is TGCAGTGCTAGTGGAATACCGGGACTAGCGGGGTACACAGATACGCAGTATTTT. The chain has TRBV20-1 and TRBJ2-3; TRBD2 aligns across 13 bases. The CDR3 sequence is 18 residues long. V lost 3 bases and J lost 2; bases outside the gene matches: 11. Germline V gives CDR1 DFQATT, CDR2 SNEGSKA (reference sequence).

The V call is TRBV7-6, the J call TRBJ2-7; D gene uncertain. The CDR3 length is 14 residues. Germline CDR1 reads SGHVS; CDR2 reads FNYEAQ. V was clipped by 1 base and J by 6 bases, with 13 bases between them. Here the CDR3 reads CASSLVIAAAEQYF. The CDR3 coding sequence is TGTGCCAGCAGCTTAGTTATCGCGGCGGCCGAGCAGTACTTC.

The V call is TRBV27, the J call TRBJ2-7, with TRBD1 as a possible D gene (7 bases). CDR3 length equals 16 residues. Looked up from germline, CDR1 is MNHEY and CDR2 is SMNVEV (reference sequence). Between the trimmed V and J ends, which lost 5 bases and 0 bases, there was a span of 17 bases. The CDR3 here is CASSPRRGAISYEQYF. As DNA, the CDR3 is TGTGCCAGCAGTCCCCGCAGGGGGGCTATCTCCTACGAGCAGTACTTC.

A few counts support this clone. The chain links TRBV10-3 to TRBJ1-2; 8 bases map to TRBD1. The V gene end was trimmed by 3 bases and the J gene end by 5 bases; junction bases not matched to a gene: 11. CDR3 size: 16 residues. The V gene's germline CDR1 is ENHRY and CDR2 SYGVKD. The CDR3 DNA sequence: TGTGCCATCAGTGACTTTATGGGACAGGTCGGGTATGGCTACACCTTC. This gives the protein CAISDFMGQVGYGYTF.

The J gene is TRBJ2-3, the V gene TRBV5-1; D is ambiguous. Germline CDR1 and CDR2: SGHRS and YFSETQ. The CDR3 runs to 13 residues. Trimming cost V 3 bases and J 6 bases, with 11 bases left between them. The CDR3 region is CASSYTLEDTQYF. The CDR3 DNA sequence: TGCGCCAGCAGCTACACCCTAGAGGATACGCAGTATTTT.

This clone has more than one count but fewer than ten. The chain links TRBV4-1 to TRBJ2-1; 8 bases fit TRBD2. Germline V gene lookup returns CDR1 MGHRA and CDR2 YSYEKL. The length of the CDR3 is 16 residues. V was clipped by 0 bases and J by 15 bases; unmatched bases: 16. The CDR3 nucleotides read TGCGCCAGCAGCCAAGATTCCAGTCTAGCGGGTACCGCCGGGTTCTTC. It specifies CASSQDSSLAGTAGFF.

CDR3 DNA sequence: TGTGCCAGCAGCGGGGGGACTAGCGGGGTTGTTAATGAGCAGTTCTTC. Translating gives CASSGGTSGVVNEQFF. V is TRBV9 and J is TRBJ2-1; 13 positions match TRBD2. V trimming: 3 bases; J trimming: 7 bases; junction bases outside the gene matches: 7. This CDR3 region has 16 residues. CDR1 and CDR2 from the germline V gene are SGDLS and YYNGEE.

This clone was seen more than once but under ten times. The chain joins TRBV2 to TRBJ1-5, with D possibly being TRBD1 (6 bases). Germline loops: CDR1 SNHLY, CDR2 FYNNEI. The CDR3 sequence is 13 residues long. V was trimmed by 6 bases and J by 4 bases, leaving 10 bases between them. CDR3 nucleotides: TGTGCCAGCAGGGACGACAGGAATCAGCCCCAGCATTTT. Translated: CASRDDRNQPQHF.